This T cell receptor (beta chain) was observed in a study of CD8 T cells in ankylosing spondylitis. In germline, CDR1 is LNHNV, CDR2 YYDKDF (reference sequence). V gave up 5 bases and J gave up 1 base; unmatched junction bases: 5. The CDR3 has 16 residues. In TCRdb, the 5' RACE reads were re-called with MiXCR into one record per CDR3 protein. The sample lists approximately 290,000 distinct CDR3 sequences, less than 25% seen once, with roughly 3.4% in the top ten. This clonotype was seen repeatedly, ten times or more. Its target is not known. Overall study findings and caveats: Before this, some motif variants had been reported in reactive arthritis synovial fluid and blood. Eight highly homologous variants made up a TCR beta motif, and this motif appeared characteristic of ankylosing spondylitis blood.

The chain is built from TRBV15 and TRBJ2-2; 9 bases are a match to TRBD1. The specimen sequenced was blood, either unsorted or a sorted T cell fraction (not recorded which). The TCR sequence derives from a female donor with ankylosing spondylitis or in good health (not recorded which). In nucleotides, the CDR3 is TGTGCCACCAGCCCAAGACAGGGGGGGAACACCGGGGAGCTGTTTTTT. Translating it yields CATSPRQGGNTGELFF.